The 8 T cell receptor beta chains below come from one sample, sequenced in a study of T cell changes during pregnancy in multiple sclerosis (dated by TCRdb to between 2018 and 2021). The library was made by the immunoSEQ multiplex PCR assay. TCRdb provides this immuneACCESS table in a form limited to in-frame rearrangements. Some clones are lacking; in checked studies, under half of them reflect an unresolved V gene, and why the rest are absent is not known. This sample has 50,000 to 65,000 clones in its table, and 93% of those were observed once. 3.2% of the sample rests with the top ten. The specimen was CD8+ T cells from peripheral blood mononuclear cells, collected in the second trimester of pregnancy. Receptors originate from a female donor with multiple sclerosis, enrolled in a pregnancy study.

This rearrangement joins TRBV5-1 to TRBJ2-5; 9 bases line up with TRBD1. CDR1 SGHRS and CDR2 YFSETQ come from the germline V gene. CDR3 size: 16 residues. V lost 0 bases and J lost 5; bases outside the gene matches: 8. DNA for the CDR3: TGCGCCAGCAGCTTGGAGGCGGGACAGGGTGTGGAGACCCAGTACTTC. It yields the protein CASSLEAGQGVETQYF.

The gene calls are TRBV30 and TRBJ2-1, with 11 bases identical to TRBD2. Germline V gene data show CDR1 as GTSNPN and CDR2 as SVGIG (reference sequence). CDR3 length equals 14 residues. Trimming at V came to 5 bases and at J to 9 bases, leaving 9 bases not matched to a gene. This chain's CDR3 is CAWGRLAGNPEQFF. The CDR3 DNA is TGTGCCTGGGGCCGACTAGCGGGAAATCCTGAGCAGTTCTTC.

The J gene is TRBJ1-4, the V gene TRBV19; TRBD1 matches 7 bases. This CDR3 comprises 16 residues. V was pared by 2 bases and J by 4 bases, with 7 bases of the junction left unmatched. Germline values: CDR1 LNHDA, CDR2 SQIVND (reference sequence). CDR3 in DNA: TGTGCCAGTAGTATAAGAACCACAGGGGTTAATGAAAAACTGTTTTTT. Translating it yields CASSIRTTGVNEKLFF. Full variable domain (outside the CDR3, taken from reference TRBV19 and TRBJ1-4): DGGITQSPKYLFRKEGQNVTLSCEQNLNHDAMYWYRQDPGQGLRLIYYSQIVNDFQKGDIAEGYSVSREKKESFPLTVTSAQKNPTAFYLCASSIRTTGVNEKLFFGSGTQLSVL.

The chain couples TRBV19 to TRBJ1-4, with D tentatively TRBD1 (5 bases). The CDR3 contains 15 residues. The germline V gene encodes CDR1 LNHDA and CDR2 SQIVND (reference sequence). V was trimmed by 6 bases and J by 0 bases, leaving 11 bases between them. In DNA, the CDR3 is TGTGCCAGTAGCATGGGGGGTGCAACTAATGAAAAACTGTTTTTT. Encoded protein: CASSMGGATNEKLFF.

This clone came up once. The rearrangement joins TRBV9 to TRBJ2-5; a possible D gene is TRBD2 (5 bases). V lost 0 bases to trimming and J lost 5 bases, with 20 bases between them. The CDR3 runs to 17 residues. Germline values: CDR1 SGDLS, CDR2 YYNGEE. The CDR3 bases are TGTGCCAGCAGCGTAGGGGAAGCGGTTGATCCCGGGGAGACCCAGTACTTC. Protein product: CASSVGEAVDPGETQYF. The full variable domain, in which reference TRBV9 and TRBJ2-5 provide the parts outside the CDR3, is DSGVTQTPKHLITATGQRVTLRCSPRSGDLSVYWYQQSLDQGLQFLIQYYNGEERAKGNILERFSAQQFPDLHSELNLSSLELGDSALYFCASSVGEAVDPGETQYFGPGTRLLVL.

In its sample, this clone was seen once. The chain couples TRBV25-1 to TRBJ2-5; 13 nucleotides align to TRBD2. Germline V gene data show CDR1 as MGHDK and CDR2 as SYGVNS. The junction had 6 bases not matched to a gene; V was cut back by 4 bases and J by 4 bases. This CDR3 is 16 amino acids long. In DNA, the CDR3 is TGTGCCAGCAGTGGATGGACTAGCGGGAGAAGAGAGACCCAGTACTTC. This sequence encodes CASSGWTSGRRETQYF.

The chain couples TRBV19 to TRBJ2-7; 12 positions agree with TRBD2. This CDR3 has 16 amino acids. The V gene's germline CDR1 is LNHDA and CDR2 SQIVND (reference sequence). The V and J ends lost 3 bases and 4 bases, in that order; junction bases with no gene match: 7. CDR3 protein: CASSISTSGRVYEQYF. In DNA form, the CDR3 reads TGTGCCAGTAGTATTTCGACTAGCGGGAGAGTTTACGAGCAGTACTTC.

V and J are TRBV5-1 and TRBJ1-1, with a weak D call TRBD1 (6 bases). CDR1 is SGHRS, CDR2 YFSETQ, per germline. V lost 0 bases and J lost 6, with 9 bases in between. This CDR3 region has 13 residues. CDR3 amino acids: CASSLAGVPEAFF. The CDR3 coding sequence is TGCGCCAGCAGCTTGGCAGGGGTCCCTGAAGCTTTCTTT.